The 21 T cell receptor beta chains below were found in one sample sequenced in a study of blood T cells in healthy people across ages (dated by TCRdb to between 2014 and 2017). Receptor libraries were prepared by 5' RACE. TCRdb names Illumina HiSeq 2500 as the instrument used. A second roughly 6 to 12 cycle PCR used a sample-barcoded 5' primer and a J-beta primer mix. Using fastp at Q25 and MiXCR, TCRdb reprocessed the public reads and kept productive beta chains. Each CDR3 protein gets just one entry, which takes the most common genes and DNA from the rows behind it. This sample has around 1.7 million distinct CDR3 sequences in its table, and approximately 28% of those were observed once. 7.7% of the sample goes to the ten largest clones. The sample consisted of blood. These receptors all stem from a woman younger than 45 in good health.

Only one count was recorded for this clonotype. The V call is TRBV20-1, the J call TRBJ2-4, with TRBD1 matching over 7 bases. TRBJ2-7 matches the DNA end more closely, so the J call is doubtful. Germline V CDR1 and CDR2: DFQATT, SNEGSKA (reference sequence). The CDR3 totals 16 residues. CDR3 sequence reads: CSARDHWKGAGYEQYF. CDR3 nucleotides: TGCAGTGCTAGAGATCATTGGAAGGGGGCTGGCTACGAGCAGTACTTC.

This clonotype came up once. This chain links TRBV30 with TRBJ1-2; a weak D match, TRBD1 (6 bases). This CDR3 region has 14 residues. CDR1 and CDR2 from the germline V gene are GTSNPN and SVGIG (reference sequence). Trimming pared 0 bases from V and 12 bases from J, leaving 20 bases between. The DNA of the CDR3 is TGTGCCTGGAGTGTTTACGGGGGCCGGGGTAAGGACACCTTC. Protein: CAWSVYGGRGKDTF.

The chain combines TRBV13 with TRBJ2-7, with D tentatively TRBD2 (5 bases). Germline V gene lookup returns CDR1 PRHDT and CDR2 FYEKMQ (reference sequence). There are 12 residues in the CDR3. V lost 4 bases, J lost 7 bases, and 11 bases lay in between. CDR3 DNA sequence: TGTGCCAGCAGCTCGGGGAATGGGGAGCAGTACTTC. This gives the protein CASSSGNGEQYF.

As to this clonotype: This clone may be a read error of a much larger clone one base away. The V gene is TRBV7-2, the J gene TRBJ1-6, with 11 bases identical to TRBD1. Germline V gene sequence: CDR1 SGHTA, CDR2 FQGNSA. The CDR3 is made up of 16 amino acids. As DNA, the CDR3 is TGTGCCAGCAGCTTCCTATCGGGACAGGGGGGTTCACCCCGCCACTTT. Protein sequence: CASSFLSGQGGSPRHF.

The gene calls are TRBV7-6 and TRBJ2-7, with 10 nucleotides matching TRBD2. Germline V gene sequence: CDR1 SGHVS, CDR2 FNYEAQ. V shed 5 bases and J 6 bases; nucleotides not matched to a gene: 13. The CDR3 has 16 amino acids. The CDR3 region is CASSHESSGGLREQYF. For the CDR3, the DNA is TGTGCCAGCAGCCACGAGTCTAGCGGGGGCCTCCGCGAGCAGTACTTC. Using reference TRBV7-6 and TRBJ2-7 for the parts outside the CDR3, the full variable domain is GAGVSQSPRYKVTKRGQDVALRCDPISGHVSLYWYRQALGQGPEFLTYFNYEAQQDKSGLPNDRFSAERPEGSISTLTIQRTEQRDSAMYRCASSHESSGGLREQYFGPGTRLTVT.

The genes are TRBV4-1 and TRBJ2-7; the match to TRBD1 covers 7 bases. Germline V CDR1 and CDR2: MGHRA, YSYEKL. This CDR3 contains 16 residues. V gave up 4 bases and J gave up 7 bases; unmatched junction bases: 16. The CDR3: CASSPQAGTAQREQYF. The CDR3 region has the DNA TGCGCCAGCAGCCCCCAAGCCGGGACAGCCCAGAGGGAGCAGTACTTC.

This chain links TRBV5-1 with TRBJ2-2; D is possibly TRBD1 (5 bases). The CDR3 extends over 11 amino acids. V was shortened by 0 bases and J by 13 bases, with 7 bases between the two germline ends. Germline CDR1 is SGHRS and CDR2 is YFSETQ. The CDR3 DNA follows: TGCGCCAGCAGCTTGGGCAGGGTGCTGTTTTTT. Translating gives CASSLGRVLFF. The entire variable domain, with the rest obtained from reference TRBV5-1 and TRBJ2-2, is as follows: KAGVTQTPRYLIKTRGQQVTLSCSPISGHRSVSWYQQTPGQGLQFLFEYFSETQRNKGNFPGRFSGRQFSNSRSEMNVSTLELGDSALYLCASSLGRVLFFGEGSRLTVL.

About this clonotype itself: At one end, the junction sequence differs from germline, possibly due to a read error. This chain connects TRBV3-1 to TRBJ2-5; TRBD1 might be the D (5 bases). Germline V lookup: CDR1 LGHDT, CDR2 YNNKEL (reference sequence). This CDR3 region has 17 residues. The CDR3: CTSSQFTGNGKQETQYF. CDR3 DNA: TGTACCAGCAGCCAATTTACAGGAAATGGAAAACAAGAGACCCAGTACTTC.

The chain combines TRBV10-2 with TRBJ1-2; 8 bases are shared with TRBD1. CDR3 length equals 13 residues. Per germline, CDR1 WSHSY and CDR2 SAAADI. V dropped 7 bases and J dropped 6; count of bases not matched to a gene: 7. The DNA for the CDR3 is TGCGCCAGCACGGACAGGGTAGTCGATGGCTACACCTTC. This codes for CASTDRVVDGYTF.

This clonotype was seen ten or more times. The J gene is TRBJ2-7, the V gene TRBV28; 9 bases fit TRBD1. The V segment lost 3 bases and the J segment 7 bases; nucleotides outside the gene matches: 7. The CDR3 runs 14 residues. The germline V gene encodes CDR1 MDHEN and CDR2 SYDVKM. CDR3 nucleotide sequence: TGTGCCAGCAGTTTTGGACAGGGGATTCGGGAGCAGTACTTC. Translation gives CASSFGQGIREQYF.

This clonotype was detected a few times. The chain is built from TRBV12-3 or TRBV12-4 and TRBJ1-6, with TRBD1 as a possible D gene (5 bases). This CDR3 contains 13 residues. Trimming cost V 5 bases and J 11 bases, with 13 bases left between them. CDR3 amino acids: CASSPFREAPLHF. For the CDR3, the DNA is TGTGCCAGCAGTCCCTTCAGGGAAGCACCCCTCCACTTT.

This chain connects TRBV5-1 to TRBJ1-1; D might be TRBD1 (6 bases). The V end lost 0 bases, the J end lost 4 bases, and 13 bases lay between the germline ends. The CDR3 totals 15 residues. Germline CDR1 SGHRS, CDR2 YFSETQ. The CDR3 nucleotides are TGCGCCAGCAGCTTGGAAGCAGGGACACCCACTGAAGCTTTCTTT. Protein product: CASSLEAGTPTEAFF.

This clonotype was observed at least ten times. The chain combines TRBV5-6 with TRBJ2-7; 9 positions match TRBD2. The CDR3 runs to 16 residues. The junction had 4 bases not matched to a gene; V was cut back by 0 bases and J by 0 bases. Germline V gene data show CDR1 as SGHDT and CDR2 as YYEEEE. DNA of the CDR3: TGTGCCAGCAGCTTGGGGCTAGCGGGGACCTCCTACGAGCAGTACTTC. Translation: CASSLGLAGTSYEQYF.

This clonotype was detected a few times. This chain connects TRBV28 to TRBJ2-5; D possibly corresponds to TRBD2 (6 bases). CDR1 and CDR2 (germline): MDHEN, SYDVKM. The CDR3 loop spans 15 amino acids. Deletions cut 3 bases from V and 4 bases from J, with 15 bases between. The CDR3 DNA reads TGTGCCAGCAGTTTCCTTGCGAGGAGGGGAGAGACCCAGTACTTC. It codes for CASSFLARRGETQYF.

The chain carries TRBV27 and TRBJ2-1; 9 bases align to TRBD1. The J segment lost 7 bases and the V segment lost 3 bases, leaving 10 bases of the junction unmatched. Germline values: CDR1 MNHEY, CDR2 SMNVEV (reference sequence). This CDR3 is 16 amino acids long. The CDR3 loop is CASSFPTGTGQNEQFF. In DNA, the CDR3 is TGTGCCAGCAGTTTCCCGACCGGGACAGGGCAAAATGAGCAGTTCTTC.

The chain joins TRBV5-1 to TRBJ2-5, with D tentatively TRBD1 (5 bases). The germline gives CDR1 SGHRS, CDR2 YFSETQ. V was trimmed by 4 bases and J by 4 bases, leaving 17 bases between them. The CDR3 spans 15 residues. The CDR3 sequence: CASSNGHRVGETQYF. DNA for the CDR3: TGCGCCAGCAGCAATGGACACCGCGTGGGAGAGACCCAGTACTTC.

The CDR3 DNA follows: TGTGCCAGCAGTTATTTTGACAGAATCTACACCTTC. It is translated as CASSYFDRIYTF. V usage is TRBV6-6 and J usage is TRBJ1-2; D is possibly TRBD1 (5 bases). Germline V CDR1 and CDR2: MNHNY, SVGAGI (reference sequence). CDR3 length: 12 amino acids. V shed 3 bases and J shed 10 bases, with 12 bases lying between them.

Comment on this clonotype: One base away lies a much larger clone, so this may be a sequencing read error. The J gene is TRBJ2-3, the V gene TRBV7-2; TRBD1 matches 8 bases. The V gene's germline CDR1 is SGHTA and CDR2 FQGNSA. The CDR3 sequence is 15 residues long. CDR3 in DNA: TGTGTCAGCAGCCCATCGACAGGGGTAGGAGATACGCAGTATTTT. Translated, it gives CVSSPSTGVGDTQYF.

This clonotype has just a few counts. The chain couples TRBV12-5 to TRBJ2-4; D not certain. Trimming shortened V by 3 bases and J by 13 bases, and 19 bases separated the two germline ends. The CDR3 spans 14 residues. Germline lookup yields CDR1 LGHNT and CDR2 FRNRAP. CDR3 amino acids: CASGFDQVIVQQYF. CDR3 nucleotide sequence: TGTGCTAGTGGTTTTGACCAGGTTATAGTCCAGCAGTACTTC. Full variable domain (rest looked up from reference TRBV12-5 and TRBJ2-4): DARVTQTPRHKVTEMGQEVTMRCQPILGHNTVFWYRQTMMQGLELLAYFRNRAPLDDSGMPKDRFSAEMPDATLATLKIQPSEPRDSAVYFCASGFDQVIVQQYFGAGTRLSVL.

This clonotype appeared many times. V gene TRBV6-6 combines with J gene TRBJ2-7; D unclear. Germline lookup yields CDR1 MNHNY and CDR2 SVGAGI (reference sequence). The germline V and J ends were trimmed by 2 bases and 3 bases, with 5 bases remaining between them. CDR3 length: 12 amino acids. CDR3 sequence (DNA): TGTGCCAGCAGTTACGTGGACTACGAGCAGTACTTC. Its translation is CASSYVDYEQYF.

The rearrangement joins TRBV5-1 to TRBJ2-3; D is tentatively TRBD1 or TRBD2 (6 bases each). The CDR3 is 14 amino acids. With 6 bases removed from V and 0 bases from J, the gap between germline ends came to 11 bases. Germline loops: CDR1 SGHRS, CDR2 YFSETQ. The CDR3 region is CASKGGESTDTQYF. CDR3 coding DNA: TGCGCCAGCAAGGGGGGCGAGAGCACAGATACGCAGTATTTT.